Listed below are T cell receptor beta chains from one sample, sequenced in a study of T cells in Graves' hyperthyroidism and ophthalmopathy. TCRdb reprocessed the multiplex PCR reads via MiXCR and lists one record per CDR3 protein. The table records about 420,000 distinct CDR3 sequences, approximately 13% of them present only once. The specimen was blood. All receptors derive from a woman between 18 and 29 years old with Graves' hyperthyroidism. Both conserved end residues are part of each CDR3. D genes are given only for firm matches. Clone size is not always given. Where it is, it says once, few, many or a class for expanded clones.

V	J	D	size	length	CDR3	DNA
TRBV6-2/TRBV6-3	TRBJ1-6	-	many	16	CASSYSIRKRDSPLHF	TGTGCCAGCAGTTACTCGATTCGGAAACGGGATTCACCCCTCCACTTT
TRBV5-1	TRBJ2-1	-	many	16	CASSLARLGGYNEQFF	TGCGCCAGCAGCTTGGCTCGGCTCGGGGGTTACAATGAGCAGTTCTTC
TRBV12-3/TRBV12-4	TRBJ2-1	TRBD1	many	15	CASSGGQGVINEQFF	TGTGCCAGCAGCGGTGGACAGGGGGTAATTAATGAGCAGTTCTTC
TRBV3-1	TRBJ1-4	TRBD1	few	14	CASSPSTGGEKLFF	TGTGCCAGCAGCCCCTCGACAGGGGGTGAAAAACTGTTTTTT
TRBV6-1	TRBJ1-2	-	many	15	CASSEVGGAGYGYTF	TGTGCCAGCAGTGAGGTCGGCGGGGCGGGCTATGGCTACACCTTC
TRBV5-1	TRBJ1-4	-	many	13	CASSYGQNEKLFF	TGCGCCAGCAGCTACGGACAGAATGAAAAACTGTTTTTT
TRBV12-3/TRBV12-4	TRBJ2-3	TRBD1	many	18	CASRNLNRDRGLPDTQYF	TGTGCCAGCAGGAATCTGAACCGGGACAGGGGGCTCCCAGATACGCAGTATTTT
TRBV12-5	TRBJ2-1	TRBD2	few	20	CASGFPGRGVWVSSYNEQFF	TGTGCTAGTGGTTTCCCGGGACGGGGGGTTTGGGTGAGCTCCTACAATGAGCAGTTCTTC
TRBV12-3/TRBV12-4	TRBJ2-1	-	many	15	CASTVDGLSHNEQFF	TGTGCCAGCACCGTTGATGGACTTAGCCACAATGAGCAGTTCTTC
TRBV28	TRBJ2-5	-	many	14	CASSSAAFRETQYF	TGTGCCAGCAGTTCTGCAGCTTTTAGGGAGACCCAGTACTTC
TRBV27	TRBJ2-5	-	many	14	CASSLDAGGGTQYF	TGTGCCAGCAGTTTGGATGCAGGGGGGGGCACCCAGTACTTC
TRBV5-1	TRBJ1-4	TRBD1	many	15	CASSGGTAKGEKLFF	TGCGCCAGCAGCGGAGGGACAGCCAAGGGTGAAAAACTGTTTTTT
TRBV20-1	TRBJ1-4	TRBD1	many	14	CSARDPRGNEKLFF	TGCAGTGCTAGAGATCCCAGGGGGAATGAAAAACTGTTTTTT
TRBV15	TRBJ2-7	TRBD1	few	13	CATKRQGTDEQYF	TGTGCCACCAAGAGACAGGGGACCGACGAGCAGTACTTC
TRBV3-1	TRBJ2-7	-	many	12	CASSQDRDEQYF	TGTGCCAGCAGCCAAGACAGGGACGAGCAGTACTTC
TRBV9	TRBJ2-7	-	many	15	CASSGSTGRGDEQYF	TGTGCCAGCAGCGGATCAACGGGAAGGGGGGACGAGCAGTACTTC
TRBV30	TRBJ2-7	TRBD1	-	17	CAWSVFSGDSSSYEQYF	TGTGCCTGGAGTGTTTTCTCTGGGGACAGTAGCTCCTACGAGCAGTACTTC
TRBV5-4	TRBJ1-2	TRBD1	-	15	CASNRQGQGGYGYTF	TGTGCCAGCAACCGACAGGGACAGGGGGGCTATGGCTACACCTTC
TRBV12-3/TRBV12-4	TRBJ2-1	TRBD2	many	16	CASSPRSGSNYNEQFF	TGTGCCAGCAGTCCCAGGAGCGGGAGCAACTACAATGAGCAGTTCTTC
TRBV7-2	TRBJ2-1	TRBD2	many	12	CASRREYNEQFF	TGTGCCAGCAGGCGGGAGTACAATGAGCAGTTCTTC
TRBV6-5	TRBJ2-5	-	-	12	CASWGGPETQYF	TGTGCCAGCTGGGGGGGCCCAGAGACCCAGTACTTC
TRBV7-2	TRBJ2-3	TRBD2	medium-sized	17	CASSPHRTSGNTDTQYF	TGTGCCAGCAGCCCCCATAGGACTAGCGGAAACACAGATACGCAGTATTTT
TRBV5-6	TRBJ2-3	-	few	14	CASSSDRPTDTQYF	TGTGCCAGCAGCTCGGACAGACCCACAGATACGCAGTATTTT
TRBV30	TRBJ1-1	TRBD1	many	13	CACMDRENTEAFF	TGTGCCTGCATGGACAGGGAGAACACTGAAGCTTTCTTT
TRBV7-4	TRBJ1-2	TRBD1	-	16	CASTLSTGRPNYGYTF	TGTGCCAGCACCCTATCGACAGGGCGACCCAACTATGGCTACACCTTC
TRBV7-9	TRBJ1-1	-	-	13	CASSSTENTGAFF	TGTGCCAGCAGCTCCACAGAAAACACTGGAGCTTTCTTT
TRBV6-1	TRBJ2-2	TRBD2	-	20	CASSSTSASGRAPHTGELFF	TGTGCCAGCAGCTCGACCTCCGCTAGCGGGAGGGCCCCCCACACCGGGGAGCTGTTTTTT
TRBV4-2	TRBJ1-4	TRBD1	few	15	CASSQAQGVDEKLFF	TGTGCCAGCAGCCAAGCCCAGGGGGTTGATGAAAAACTGTTTTTT
TRBV20-1	TRBJ2-1	-	-	12	CSATNRVGEQFF	TGCAGTGCGACCAACAGGGTCGGTGAGCAGTTCTTC
TRBV28	TRBJ2-1	-	many	15	CASSEGGANGNEQFF	TGTGCCAGCAGCGAGGGGGGCGCCAACGGCAATGAGCAGTTCTTC
TRBV12-3/TRBV12-4	TRBJ1-1	-	-	14	CASRGSPVTPEAFF	TGTGCCAGCAGGGGGTCGCCTGTTACCCCTGAAGCTTTCTTT
TRBV15	TRBJ1-1	-	many	14	CATSRDLGGTEAFF	TGTGCCACCAGCAGAGATTTGGGGGGCACTGAAGCTTTCTTT
TRBV10-2	TRBJ2-5	TRBD1	many	17	CASSATGIGTGEETQYF	TGCGCCAGCAGTGCAACCGGGATTGGGACAGGGGAAGAGACCCAGTACTTC
TRBV7-2	TRBJ2-6	-	many	17	CASSLKFEFSGANVLTF	TGTGCCAGCAGCTTAAAGTTTGAGTTCTCTGGGGCCAACGTCCTGACTTTC
TRBV3-1	TRBJ1-2	-	-	15	CASSQGSRVGYGYTF	TGTGCCAGCAGCCAAGGGAGTAGGGTCGGCTATGGCTACACCTTC
TRBV5-6	TRBJ1-5	TRBD1	many	15	CASSTRDRVAQPQHF	TGTGCCAGCAGCACCCGGGACAGGGTTGCTCAGCCCCAGCATTTT
TRBV6-4	TRBJ1-1	-	-	13	CASSDAAGGEAFF	TGTGCCAGCAGTGACGCCGCTGGGGGTGAAGCTTTCTTT
TRBV2	TRBJ2-2	TRBD1	many	13	CASRDRGTGELFF	TGTGCCAGCCGGGACAGGGGGACCGGGGAGCTGTTTTTT
TRBV20-1	TRBJ1-2	TRBD1	many	14	CSARRTGGTDGYTF	TGCAGTGCTAGAAGGACAGGGGGCACGGATGGCTACACCTTC
TRBV19	TRBJ2-7	-	many	13	CASSEQGLRKQYF	TGTGCCAGTAGTGAGCAGGGCTTAAGGAAGCAGTACTTC